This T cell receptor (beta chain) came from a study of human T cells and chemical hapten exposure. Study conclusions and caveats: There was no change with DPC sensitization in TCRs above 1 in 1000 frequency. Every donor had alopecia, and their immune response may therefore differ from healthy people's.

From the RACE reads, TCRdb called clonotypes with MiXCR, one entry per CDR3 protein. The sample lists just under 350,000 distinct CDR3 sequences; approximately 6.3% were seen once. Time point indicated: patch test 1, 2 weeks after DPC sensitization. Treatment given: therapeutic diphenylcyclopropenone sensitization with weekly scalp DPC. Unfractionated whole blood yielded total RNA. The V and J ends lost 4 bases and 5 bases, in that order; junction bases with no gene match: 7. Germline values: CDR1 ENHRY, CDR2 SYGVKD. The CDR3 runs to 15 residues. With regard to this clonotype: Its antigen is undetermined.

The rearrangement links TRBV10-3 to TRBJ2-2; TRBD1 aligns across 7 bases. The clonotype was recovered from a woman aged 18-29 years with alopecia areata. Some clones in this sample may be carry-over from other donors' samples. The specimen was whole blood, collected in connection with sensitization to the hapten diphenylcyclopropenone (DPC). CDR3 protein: CAISVGGQLTGELFF. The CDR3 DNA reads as TGTGCCATCAGTGTTGGGGGACAGTTGACCGGGGAGCTGTTTTTT.